This T cell receptor (beta chain) was sequenced during a study of T cell responses to AZD1222 COVID-19 vaccine. About the study: Second-dose schedules of about 4 or about 12 weeks were combined. Findings and caveats of the study: The repertoires were collected only after the peak T cell response. Baseline seropositivity characterized only a handful of AZD1222 recipients.

Germline assignment: CDR1 SGDLS and CDR2 YYNGEE. With 3 bases removed from V and 2 bases from J, the gap between germline ends came to 14 bases. This CDR3 region has 15 residues. Profiled with immunoSEQ multiplex PCR; TCRdb holds only in-frame clones, not every one. The data contain some 130,000 clones, about 93% of them singletons. To note about this clone: Its antigen is unknown.

This sequence joins TRBV9 and TRBJ1-2; D is uncertain. The source is an adult in good health. Material: peripheral blood, obtained on day 0 of AZD1222 vaccination. The CDR3 DNA reads TGTGCCAGCAGCGGATCCGGACCCCCCAACTATGGCTACACCTTC. It encodes CASSGSGPPNYGYTF.